This entry describes one T cell receptor beta chain. The antigen remains unidentified. This sample was included in a study of identifying expanded T cells in peripheral blood. General observations from the study: Two-week clone count variance significantly increased as total template count grew. Differentially abundant clones: 0.95 to 1.5 between replicates, 16.4 at about 13 days, approximately 19 at four.

Using immunoSEQ multiplex PCR, the repertoire was profiled, and TCRdb retains in-frame clones only, with some absent. The data show some 75,000 clones, 90% seen once. Healthy donors had no documented immune events, such as infections, while sampled. Germline CDR1 is SNHLY and CDR2 is FYNNEI. The length of the CDR3 is 14 residues. Trimming pared 8 bases from V and 3 bases from J, leaving 14 bases between. This rearrangement joins TRBV2 to TRBJ1-5; maybe TRBD1 (5 bases). This clonotype originated in a person between 18 and 69 years old in good health. The sample comprised blood. Written as DNA, the CDR3 is TGTGCCAGCGGAAGGACACGGGACAATCAGCCCCAGCATTTT. This gives the protein CASGRTRDNQPQHF.